One sample yielded the 28 T cell receptor beta chains listed below, sequenced in a study of cytomegalovirus exposure and HLA in healthy donors. The PCR contained 60 Vbeta and 13 Jbeta primers. Produced via immunoSEQ multiplex PCR; TCRdb's table is partial and in-frame only. This sample carries about 91,000 clones, around nine tenths of them seen once, and the ten largest clones take approximately 9.2%. Sequencing used PBMCs. These receptors came from a man aged 25-45 years in good health and CMV-seropositive.

V is TRBV29-1 and J is TRBJ2-7, with 7 bases identical to TRBD2. The germline V gene has CDR1 SQVTM and CDR2 ANQGSEA. J lost 2 bases, V lost 2 bases, and 6 bases had no gene match. This CDR3 region has 14 residues. In DNA form, the CDR3 reads TGCAGCGTTGAATTCGCAGGGAGGGCCTACGAGCAGTACTTC. Translating it yields CSVEFAGRAYEQYF.

This chain joins TRBV5-1 and TRBJ2-3, with 9 bases identical to TRBD2. The germline gives CDR1 SGHRS, CDR2 YFSETQ. V shed 4 bases, J shed 4 bases, and the junction held 4 bases outside the gene matches. The CDR3 extends over 14 amino acids. Here the CDR3 DNA reads TGCGCCAGCAGCCAATTAGCGGGAGCAGATACGCAGTATTTT. This sequence encodes CASSQLAGADTQYF.

Points on this clone: The junction does not match germline at one end; this may be a read error. J is TRBJ2-2 and V is TRBV7-7; 10 bases line up with TRBD2. The CDR3 sequence is 16 residues long. Germline V gene sequence: CDR1 SSHAT, CDR2 FNYEAQ (reference sequence). The CDR3 nucleotides are TGTGCTAGCAGCCCGCATCTAGCGGGGGCGGGCGGGGAGCTGTTTTTT. Translated: CASSPHLAGAGGELFF.

Note on this clone: Germline is not matched at one junction end, which may reflect a read error. This chain uses TRBV11-2 with TRBJ1-2, with D maybe TRBD1 (6 bases). This CDR3 is 16 amino acids long. Germline V lookup: CDR1 SGHAT, CDR2 FQNNGV. The CDR3 coding sequence is TGTGCCAGCAGCCTCATATCCCGGGGGGCTAGCTATGGCTACCCCTTC. Its translation is CASSLISRGASYGYPF.

This clone was recorded only once. The chain joins TRBV7-9 to TRBJ2-2, with D hard to call. The CDR3 spans 16 residues. V was pared by 2 bases and J by 4 bases, with 14 bases between. The V gene's germline CDR1 is SEHNR and CDR2 FQNEAQ (reference sequence). The CDR3 DNA follows: TGTGCCAGCAGCTTATGGCGGCAACGAGGCACCGGGGAGCTGTTTTTT. It codes for CASSLWRQRGTGELFF.

The table lists this clone with a count of one. This chain links TRBV4-2 with TRBJ1-2, with TRBD1 matching 10 bases. CDR3 length: 15 amino acids. Germline V gives CDR1 LGHNA, CDR2 YNFKEQ. Trimming took 1 base from V and 6 from J; bases not matched to a gene: 5. CDR3 coding DNA: TGTGCCAGCAGCCAAGTTGGGACAGGGGTCAATGGCTACACCTTC. The encoded protein is CASSQVGTGVNGYTF.

The chain is built from TRBV13 and TRBJ1-6; TRBD1 might be the D (5 bases). The CDR3 runs 17 residues. V dropped 7 bases and J dropped 10 bases, with 26 bases sitting between them. The germline V gene has CDR1 PRHDT and CDR2 FYEKMQ (reference sequence). CDR3 protein: CASTRQGWRGIGSPLHF. The CDR3 DNA follows: TGTGCCAGCACCCGCCAAGGATGGAGGGGCATTGGGTCACCCCTCCACTTT.

The rearrangement joins TRBV5-1 to TRBJ1-5; 7 bases align to TRBD1. From germline, CDR1 is SGHRS and CDR2 YFSETQ. CDR3 length: 14 amino acids. V dropped 1 base and J dropped 2; count of bases not matched to a gene: 0. In DNA, the CDR3 is TGCGCCAGCAGCTTGACAGGGGGCAATCAGCCCCAGCATTTT. Its protein is CASSLTGGNQPQHF. Supplemented by reference TRBV5-1 and TRBJ1-5, the full variable domain reads KAGVTQTPRYLIKTRGQQVTLSCSPISGHRSVSWYQQTPGQGLQFLFEYFSETQRNKGNFPGRFSGRQFSNSRSEMNVSTLELGDSALYLCASSLTGGNQPQHFGDGTRLSIL.

The chain employs TRBV7-3 and TRBJ2-7; the D gene is possibly TRBD1 (5 bases). The V end was cut by 0 bases, the J end by 7 bases, with 10 bases between. Germline loops: CDR1 SGHTA, CDR2 FQGTGA. The CDR3 totals 13 residues. CDR3 sequence: CASSLTGQGEQYF. CDR3 DNA: TGTGCCAGCAGCTTAACAGGGCAGGGAGAGCAGTACTTC.

The genes are TRBV19 and TRBJ2-1; TRBD2 matches at 11 bases. The V segment lost 0 bases and the J segment 5 bases; nucleotides outside the gene matches: 9. CDR1 and CDR2 (germline): LNHDA, SQIVND (reference sequence). The CDR3 extends over 18 amino acids. The CDR3, as DNA: TGTGCCAGTAGTATAGATTACCTAGCGGGAGGACAAAACAATGAGCAGTTCTTC. Translated: CASSIDYLAGGQNNEQFF.

V and J are TRBV7-8 and TRBJ1-2, with D unresolved. CDR3 size: 14 residues. Trimming cost V 1 base and J 4 bases, with 10 bases left between them. Per the germline V gene, CDR1 is SGHVS and CDR2 is FQNEAQ. The chain's CDR3 is CASSLDQNPYGYTF. DNA of the CDR3: TGTGCCAGCAGCTTAGATCAGAACCCCTATGGCTACACCTTC. The whole variable domain, remainder taken from reference TRBV7-8 and TRBJ1-2, is GAGVSQSPRYKVAKRGQDVALRCDPISGHVSLFWYQQALGQGPEFLTYFQNEAQLDKSGLPSDRFFAERPEGSVSTLKIQRTQQEDSAVYLCASSLDQNPYGYTFGSGTRLTVV.

This rearrangement joins TRBV9 to TRBJ2-5; the match to TRBD2 covers 8 bases. The J segment lost 4 bases and the V segment lost 2 bases, leaving 1 base of the junction unmatched. The CDR3 is 13 residues long. Germline CDR1 SGDLS, CDR2 YYNGEE. The CDR3 loop is CASSVLAGETQYF. CDR3 DNA: TGTGCCAGCAGCGTTCTAGCGGGAGAGACCCAGTACTTC.

V and J are TRBV4-2 and TRBJ2-2, with D tentatively TRBD2 (6 bases). Germline V gene data show CDR1 as LGHNA and CDR2 as YNFKEQ. CDR3 length: 15 residues. Trimming shortened V by 0 bases and J by 3 bases, and 8 bases separated the two germline ends. The CDR3 is CASSQEASDTGELFF. The DNA of the CDR3 is TGTGCCAGCAGCCAAGAAGCTAGCGACACCGGGGAGCTGTTTTTT.

This sequence joins TRBV25-1 and TRBJ2-7, with D possibly being TRBD1 (5 bases). V lost 4 bases, J lost 2 bases, and 12 bases lay in between. The CDR3 has 14 amino acids. Germline V gene data show CDR1 as MGHDK and CDR2 as SYGVNS. The CDR3 sequence: CASSGVKGTYEQYF. In nucleotides, the CDR3 is TGTGCCAGCAGTGGAGTCAAGGGGACCTACGAGCAGTACTTC.

This clone was seen a single time. Other DNA sequences in this specimen translate into the identical CDR3. V and J are TRBV6-5 and TRBJ1-2; 9 nucleotides agree with TRBD1. Germline V lookup: CDR1 MNHEY, CDR2 SVGAGI. The CDR3 contains 16 residues. J lost 4 bases, V lost 3 bases, and 9 bases had no gene match. CDR3 nucleotide sequence: TGTGCCAGCAGTTATATTCGCACAGGGGGCGGCTATGGCTACACCTTC. Translation: CASSYIRTGGGYGYTF.

This clone has just one count. V gene TRBV28 combines with J gene TRBJ2-7; 10 nucleotides match TRBD2. V lost 7 bases and J lost 5; bases outside the gene matches: 11. Germline values: CDR1 MDHEN, CDR2 SYDVKM. This CDR3 has 15 amino acids. The CDR3 nucleotides are TGTGCCAGCACCATTGGGCTAGCGGGAGACCACGAGCAGTACTTC. This translates into CASTIGLAGDHEQYF.

This chain links TRBV2 with TRBJ2-7; TRBD1 is a possible D gene (6 bases). The V end lost 6 bases, the J end lost 4 bases, and 10 bases lay between the germline ends. Germline V lookup: CDR1 SNHLY, CDR2 FYNNEI. The CDR3 covers 12 residues. As DNA, the CDR3 is TGTGCCAGCAGACAGGGCGGTTACGAGCAGTACTTC. Translating it yields CASRQGGYEQYF.

The chain has TRBV5-6 and TRBJ1-1; TRBD1 might be the D (5 bases). V lost 5 bases, J lost 0 bases, and 17 bases lay in between. CDR1 SGHDT and CDR2 YYEEEE come from the germline V gene. The length of the CDR3 is 16 residues. CDR3 nucleotides: TGTGCCAGCAGACTCAGACAGATAAGCATGAACACTGAAGCTTTCTTT. Amino acids: CASRLRQISMNTEAFF.

The chain recombines TRBV6-1 with TRBJ2-3; 9 nucleotides match TRBD2. The germline gives CDR1 MNHNS, CDR2 SASEGT. J gave up 4 bases and V 2 bases, and 1 base lay outside the gene matches. This CDR3 spans 14 amino acids. The CDR3 region has the DNA TGTGCCAGCAGTGAACTAGCGGGACCAGATACGCAGTATTTT. Protein sequence: CASSELAGPDTQYF.

The genes are TRBV11-1 and TRBJ2-3, with D possibly matching TRBD2 (6 bases). The ends were cut back, 1 base at V and 1 base at J, with 9 bases in the middle. The germline V gene encodes CDR1 SGHAT and CDR2 FQDESV (reference sequence). The CDR3 spans 15 residues. This CDR3 reads CASSLGRVGTDTQYF. The DNA for the CDR3 is TGTGCCAGCAGCTTAGGGAGGGTAGGCACAGATACGCAGTATTTT.

This clone was observed a few times. The chain uses TRBV28 and TRBJ1-4; 7 nucleotides match TRBD1. The CDR3 has 15 amino acids. J lost 4 bases, V lost 1 base, and 3 bases had no gene match. In germline, CDR1 is MDHEN, CDR2 SYDVKM. CDR3 bases: TGTGCCAGCAGTTTATTGACAGGGAGTAATGAAAAACTGTTTTTT. Its translation is CASSLLTGSNEKLFF.

V usage is TRBV7-9 and J usage is TRBJ2-1; 11 nucleotides agree with TRBD2. The junction had 13 bases not matched to a gene; V was cut back by 5 bases and J by 10 bases. The length of the CDR3 is 16 residues. Germline assignment: CDR1 SEHNR and CDR2 FQNEAQ (reference sequence). CDR3 amino acids: CASSPLLIAGGREQFF. The CDR3 DNA is TGTGCCAGCAGCCCCCTCCTTATAGCGGGAGGGAGGGAGCAGTTCTTC.

The rearrangement links TRBV11-2 to TRBJ1-1; 8 bases agree with TRBD1. The germline V gene has CDR1 SGHAT and CDR2 FQNNGV. The CDR3 runs to 19 residues. J was trimmed by 1 base and V by 5 bases; bases with no gene match: 18. CDR3 sequence: CASSLIRVARTGSNTEAFF. The CDR3 DNA sequence: TGTGCCAGCAGCCTAATAAGGGTCGCAAGGACAGGGTCGAACACTGAAGCTTTCTTT.

The chain recombines TRBV5-1 with TRBJ2-7; D gene uncertain. The CDR3 is 15 amino acids. The V and J ends lost 0 bases and 2 bases respectively, with 12 bases between them. The germline gives CDR1 SGHRS, CDR2 YFSETQ. The CDR3 sequence is CASSLAFTEAYEQYF. The CDR3 DNA is TGCGCCAGCAGCTTGGCCTTCACCGAGGCCTACGAGCAGTACTTC.

This clone appeared a single time. CDR3 region: CASRLFDTENTEAFF. CDR3 nucleotide sequence: TGTGCCAGCAGGCTCTTTGACACGGAGAACACTGAAGCTTTCTTT. The gene calls are TRBV6-1 and TRBJ1-1; D is uncertain. Germline CDR1 and CDR2: MNHNS and SASEGT. Trimming removed 6 bases at V and 1 base at J, with 15 bases between. This CDR3 has 15 amino acids.

J is TRBJ2-1 and V is TRBV27; 7 bases fit TRBD2. J was trimmed by 4 bases and V by 9 bases; bases with no gene match: 12. The length of the CDR3 is 15 residues. CDR1 and CDR2 from the germline V gene are MNHEY and SMNVEV (reference sequence). Here the CDR3 DNA reads TGTGCCAGTACGGGTCGGGCGGGAGAGTACAATGAGCAGTTCTTC. It is translated as CASTGRAGEYNEQFF.

The chain joins TRBV6-5 to TRBJ2-3, with 10 bases that match TRBD1. Germline loops: CDR1 MNHEY, CDR2 SVGAGI. This CDR3 is 15 amino acids long. J gave up 4 bases and V 6 bases, and 7 bases lay outside the gene matches. The CDR3 is CASRPRGQGSDTQYF. Here the CDR3 DNA reads TGTGCCAGCAGACCCCGGGGACAGGGGTCAGATACGCAGTATTTT.

The CDR3 sequence is CASSLWGDFTDTQYF. CDR3 nucleotide sequence: TGTGCCAGCAGCTTGTGGGGGGACTTCACAGATACGCAGTATTTT. This chain links TRBV11-2 with TRBJ2-3; D may be TRBD2 (6 bases). The CDR3 length is 15 residues. V was pared by 3 bases and J by 2 bases, with 12 bases between. The germline CDR1 and CDR2 sequences are SGHAT and FQNNGV. The whole variable domain, remainder taken from reference TRBV11-2 and TRBJ2-3, is EAGVAQSPRYKIIEKRQSVAFWCNPISGHATLYWYQQILGQGPKLLIQFQNNGVVDDSQLPKDRFSAERLKGVDSTLKIQPAKLEDSAVYLCASSLWGDFTDTQYFGPGTRLTVL.